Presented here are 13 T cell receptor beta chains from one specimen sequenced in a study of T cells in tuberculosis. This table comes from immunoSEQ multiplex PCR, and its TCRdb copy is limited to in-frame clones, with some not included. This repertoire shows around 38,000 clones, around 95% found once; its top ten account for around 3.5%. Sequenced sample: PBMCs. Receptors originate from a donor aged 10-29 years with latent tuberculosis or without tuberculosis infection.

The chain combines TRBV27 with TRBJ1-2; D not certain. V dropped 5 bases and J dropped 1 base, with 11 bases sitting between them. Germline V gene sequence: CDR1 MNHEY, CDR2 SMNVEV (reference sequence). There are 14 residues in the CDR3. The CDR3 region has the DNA TGTGCCAGCAGTCAATCAGGCCGTAACTATGGCTACACCTTC. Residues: CASSQSGRNYGYTF.

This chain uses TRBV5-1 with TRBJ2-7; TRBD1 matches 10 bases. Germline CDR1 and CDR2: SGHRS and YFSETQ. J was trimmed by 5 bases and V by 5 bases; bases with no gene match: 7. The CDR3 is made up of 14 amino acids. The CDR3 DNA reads TGCGCCAGCAGGCCCGGGACAGGGGACCACGAGCAGTACTTC. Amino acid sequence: CASRPGTGDHEQYF.

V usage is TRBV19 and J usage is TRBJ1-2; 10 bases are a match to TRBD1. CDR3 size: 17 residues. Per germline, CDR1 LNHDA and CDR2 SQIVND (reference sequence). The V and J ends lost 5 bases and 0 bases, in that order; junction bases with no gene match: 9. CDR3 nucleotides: TGTGCCAGTAGTTCCGGGACAGGGGCTTCTTCTAACTATGGCTACACCTTC. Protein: CASSSGTGASSNYGYTF.

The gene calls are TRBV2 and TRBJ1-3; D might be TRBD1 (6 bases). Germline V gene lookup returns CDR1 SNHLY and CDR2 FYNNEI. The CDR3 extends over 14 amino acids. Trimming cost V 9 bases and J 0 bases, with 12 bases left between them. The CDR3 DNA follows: TGTGCCAGTTCCGGGACAAGCTCTGGAAACACCATATATTTT. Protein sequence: CASSGTSSGNTIYF. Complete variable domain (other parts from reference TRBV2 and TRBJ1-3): EPEVTQTPSHQVTQMGQEVILRCVPISNHLYFYWYRQILGQKVEFLVSFYNNEISEKSEIFDDQFSVERPDGSNFTLKIRSTKLEDSAMYFCASSGTSSGNTIYFGEGSWLTVV.

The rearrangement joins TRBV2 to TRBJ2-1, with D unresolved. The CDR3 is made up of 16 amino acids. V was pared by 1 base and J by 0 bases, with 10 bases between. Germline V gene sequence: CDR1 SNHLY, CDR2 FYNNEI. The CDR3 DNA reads TGTGCCAGCAGTGAAGAGATTAGTGGCTCCTACAATGAGCAGTTCTTC. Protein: CASSEEISGSYNEQFF.

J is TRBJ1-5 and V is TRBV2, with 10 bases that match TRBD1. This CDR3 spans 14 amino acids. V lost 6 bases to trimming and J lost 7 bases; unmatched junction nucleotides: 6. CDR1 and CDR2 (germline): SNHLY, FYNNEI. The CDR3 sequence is CASSGGQGRQPQHF. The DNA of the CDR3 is TGTGCCAGCAGCGGGGGACAGGGGAGACAGCCCCAGCATTTT.

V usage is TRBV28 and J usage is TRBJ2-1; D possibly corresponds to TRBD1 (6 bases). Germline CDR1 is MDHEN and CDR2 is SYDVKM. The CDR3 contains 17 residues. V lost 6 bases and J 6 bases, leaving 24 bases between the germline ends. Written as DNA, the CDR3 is TGTGCCAGCAGCCAGGCTTTCCCCGGGACATTCATCAATGAGCAGTTCTTC. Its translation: CASSQAFPGTFINEQFF.

CDR3 loop: CAIRLAGWDEQYF. Here the CDR3 DNA reads TGTGCCATCCGCCTAGCGGGGTGGGACGAGCAGTACTTC. The chain employs TRBV10-3 and TRBJ2-7; TRBD2 agrees at 9 bases. This CDR3 has 13 residues. From germline, CDR1 is ENHRY and CDR2 SYGVKD. The ends lost 8 bases at V and 5 bases at J; junction bases unmatched: 7.

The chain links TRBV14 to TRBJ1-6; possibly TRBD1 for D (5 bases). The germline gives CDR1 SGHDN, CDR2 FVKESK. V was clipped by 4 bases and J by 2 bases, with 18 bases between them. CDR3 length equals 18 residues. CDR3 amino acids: CASSRGPVGQTYNSPLHF. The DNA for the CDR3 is TGTGCCAGCAGCCGGGGCCCCGTTGGCCAGACCTATAATTCACCCCTCCACTTT.

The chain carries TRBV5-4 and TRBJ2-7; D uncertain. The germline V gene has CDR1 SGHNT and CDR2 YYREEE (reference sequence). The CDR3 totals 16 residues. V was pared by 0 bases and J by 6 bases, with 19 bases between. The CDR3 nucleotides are TGTGCCAGCAGCTTGGAGTTGACACCCGTCCGTCTCGAGCAGTACTTC. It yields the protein CASSLELTPVRLEQYF. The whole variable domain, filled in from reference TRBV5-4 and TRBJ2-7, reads ETGVTQSPTHLIKTRGQQVTLRCSSQSGHNTVSWYQQALGQGPQFIFQYYREEENGRGNFPPRFSGLQFPNYSSELNVNALELDDSALYLCASSLELTPVRLEQYFGPGTRLTVT.

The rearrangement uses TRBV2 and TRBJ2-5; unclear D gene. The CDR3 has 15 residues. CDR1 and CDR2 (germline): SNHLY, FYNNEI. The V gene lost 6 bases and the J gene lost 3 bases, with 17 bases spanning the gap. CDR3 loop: CASRVSTIPKETQYF. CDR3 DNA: TGTGCCAGCAGGGTATCGACAATACCAAAAGAGACCCAGTACTTC.

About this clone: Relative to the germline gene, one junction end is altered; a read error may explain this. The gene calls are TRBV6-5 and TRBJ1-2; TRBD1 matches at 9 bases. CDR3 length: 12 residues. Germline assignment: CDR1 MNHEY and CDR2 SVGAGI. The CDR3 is CASSGGQGPTSF. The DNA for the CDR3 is TGTGCCAGCAGTGGTGGACAGGGGCCCACCTCCTTC.

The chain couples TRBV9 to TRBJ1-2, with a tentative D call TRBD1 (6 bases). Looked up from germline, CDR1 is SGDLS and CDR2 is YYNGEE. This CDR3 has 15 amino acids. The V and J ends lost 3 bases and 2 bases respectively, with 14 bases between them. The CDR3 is CASSAKKDRNYGYTF. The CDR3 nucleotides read TGTGCCAGCAGCGCCAAGAAAGACAGGAACTATGGCTACACCTTC.